The 5 T cell receptor beta chains given below trace back to one sample, sequenced in a study of somatic mutations in cytotoxic T cells in rheumatoid arthritis. Profiling relied on immunoSEQ multiplex PCR, and the TCRdb table lists in-frame clones only, not all of them. The table includes about 12,000 clones, over 70% detected once. Material for sequencing was CD8+ T cells sorted from blood. Every receptor here comes from a man between 65 and 85 years old in good health.

The chain uses TRBV12-5 and TRBJ2-1, with 9 bases aligning to TRBD2. The germline V gene has CDR1 LGHNT and CDR2 FRNRAP. Unmatched junction bases numbered 6, after V lost 2 bases and J lost 1 base. There are 17 residues in the CDR3. The CDR3, as DNA: TGTGCTAGTGGTTTGTTTACTAGCGGGTCTTCCTACAATGAGCAGTTCTTC. Translated, it gives CASGLFTSGSSYNEQFF. Full variable domain (rest looked up from reference TRBV12-5 and TRBJ2-1): DARVTQTPRHKVTEMGQEVTMRCQPILGHNTVFWYRQTMMQGLELLAYFRNRAPLDDSGMPKDRFSAEMPDATLATLKIQPSEPRDSAVYFCASGLFTSGSSYNEQFFGPGTRLTVL.

The V and J genes are TRBV4-1 and TRBJ2-7; a weak D match, TRBD2 (5 bases). Germline loops: CDR1 MGHRA, CDR2 YSYEKL. The CDR3 consists of 13 residues. V lost 6 bases, J lost 1 base, and 10 bases lay in between. CDR3 nucleotides: TGCGCCAGCAGGCCGGGCGGGTCCTACGAGCAGTACTTC. It translates to CASRPGGSYEQYF.

The CDR3 DNA reads as TGTGCCAGCAGCTGGGGGAACACTGAAGCTTTCTTT. It encodes CASSWGNTEAFF. The chain has TRBV25-1 and TRBJ1-1, with D uncertain. The CDR3 has 12 amino acids. Germline loops: CDR1 MGHDK, CDR2 SYGVNS. Trimming took 6 bases from V and 1 from J, leaving 6 bases between them.

V is TRBV19 and J is TRBJ2-7; D possibly matches TRBD1 or TRBD2 (5 bases each). CDR1 LNHDA and CDR2 SQIVND come from the germline V gene (reference sequence). The length of the CDR3 is 15 residues. Trimming cost V 0 bases and J 0 bases, with 9 bases left between them. This chain's CDR3 is CASSIDGTASYEQYF. DNA of the CDR3: TGTGCCAGTAGTATAGATGGGACGGCCTCCTACGAGCAGTACTTC.

This clone has a handful of counts. The V gene is TRBV5-4, the J gene TRBJ1-1, with D possibly TRBD1 on 6 matching bases. This CDR3 spans 12 amino acids. Trimming pared 2 bases from V and 8 bases from J, leaving 10 bases between. CDR1 is SGHNT, CDR2 YYREEE, per germline (reference sequence). CDR3 region: CASSFKGVEAFF. In DNA, the CDR3 is TGTGCCAGCAGCTTTAAGGGGGTCGAAGCTTTCTTT.